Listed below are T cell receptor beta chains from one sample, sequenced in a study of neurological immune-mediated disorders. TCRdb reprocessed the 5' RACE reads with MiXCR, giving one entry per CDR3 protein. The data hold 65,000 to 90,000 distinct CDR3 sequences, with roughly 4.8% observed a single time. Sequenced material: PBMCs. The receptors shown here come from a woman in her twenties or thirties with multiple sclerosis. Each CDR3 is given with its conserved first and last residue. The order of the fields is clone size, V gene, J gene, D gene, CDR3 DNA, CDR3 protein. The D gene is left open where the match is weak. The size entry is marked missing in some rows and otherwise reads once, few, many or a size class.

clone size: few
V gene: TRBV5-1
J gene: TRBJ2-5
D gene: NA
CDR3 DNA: TGCGCCAGCAGCTCCGACAGTCTCCAAGAGACCCAGTACTTC
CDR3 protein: CASSSDSLQETQYF

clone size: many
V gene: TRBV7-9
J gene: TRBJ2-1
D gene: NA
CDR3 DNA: TGTGCCAGCAGCTCGGAAAGGTTAGGTTACAATGAGCAGTTCTTC
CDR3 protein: CASSSERLGYNEQFF

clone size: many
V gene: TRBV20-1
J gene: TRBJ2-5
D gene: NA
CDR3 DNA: TGCAGTGCTCTGGGGGGGGGCGCGCGAGAGACCCAGTACTTC
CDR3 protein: CSALGGGARETQYF

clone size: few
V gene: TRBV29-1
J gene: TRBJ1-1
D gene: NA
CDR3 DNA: TGCAGCGTTGTGAGGGCGTTTGATTCTGTGGAGTGGGCTTTCTTT
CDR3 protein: CSVVRAFDSVEWAFF

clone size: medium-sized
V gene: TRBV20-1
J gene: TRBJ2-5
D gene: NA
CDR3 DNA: TGCAGTGCTAGCACTTCAGAGACCCAGTACTTC
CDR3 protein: CSASTSETQYF

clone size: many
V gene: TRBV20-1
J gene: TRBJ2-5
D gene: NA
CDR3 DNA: TGCAGTGCTAGAATATCAGGGGCGGAAGAGACCCAGTACTTC
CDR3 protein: CSARISGAEETQYF

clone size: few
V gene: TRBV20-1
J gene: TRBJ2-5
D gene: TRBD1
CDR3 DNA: TGCAGTGCTTGTCGGGACAGACAAGAGACCCAGTACTTC
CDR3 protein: CSACRDRQETQYF

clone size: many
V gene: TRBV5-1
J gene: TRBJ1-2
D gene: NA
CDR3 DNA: TGCGCCAGCAGCTTGGGGTTTGTGGATAACTATGGCTACACCTTC
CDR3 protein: CASSLGFVDNYGYTF

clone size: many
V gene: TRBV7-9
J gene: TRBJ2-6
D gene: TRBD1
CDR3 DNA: TGTGCCAGCAGCTCCTCTGGACAGGGCCCGATCTCTGGGGCCAACGTCCTGACTTTC
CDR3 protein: CASSSSGQGPISGANVLTF

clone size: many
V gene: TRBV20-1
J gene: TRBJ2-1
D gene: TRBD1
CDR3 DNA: TGCAGTGCTAGAGATAGGGGGCGGGCTAGCTCCTACAATGAGCAGTTCTTC
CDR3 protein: CSARDRGRASSYNEQFF

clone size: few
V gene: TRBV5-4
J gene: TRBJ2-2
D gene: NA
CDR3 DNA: TGTGCCAGCAGCGACAGGTTAACCGGGGAGCTGTTTTTT
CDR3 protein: CASSDRLTGELFF

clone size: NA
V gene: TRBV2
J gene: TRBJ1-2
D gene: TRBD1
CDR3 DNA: TGTGCCGGACGAACAGGGGGCTCATATGGCTACACCTTC
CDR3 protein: CAGRTGGSYGYTF

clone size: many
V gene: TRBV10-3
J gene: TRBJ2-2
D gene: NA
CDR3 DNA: TGTGCCATCAGTGAAGTTGGGGGAACCGGGGAGCTGTTTTTT
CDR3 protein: CAISEVGGTGELFF

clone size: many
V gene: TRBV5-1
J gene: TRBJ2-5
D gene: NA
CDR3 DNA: TGCGCCAGCAGCCCGCCCCACGAGTTACAGGGATCAGAGACCCAGTACTTC
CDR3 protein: CASSPPHELQGSETQYF

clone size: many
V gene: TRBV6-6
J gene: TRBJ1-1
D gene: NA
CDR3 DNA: TGTGCCAGCAGCCACCAACTGACAGGGAACACTGAAGCTTTCTTT
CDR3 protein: CASSHQLTGNTEAFF

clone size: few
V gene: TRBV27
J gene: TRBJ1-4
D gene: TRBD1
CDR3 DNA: TGTGCCAGCAGTTTACAGGGGGCTAATGAAAAACTGTTTTTT
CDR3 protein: CASSLQGANEKLFF

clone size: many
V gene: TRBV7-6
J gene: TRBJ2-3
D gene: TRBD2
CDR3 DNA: TGTGCCAGCACAGCGGGGGGGCCCGGTACGCAGTATTTT
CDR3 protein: CASTAGGPGTQYF

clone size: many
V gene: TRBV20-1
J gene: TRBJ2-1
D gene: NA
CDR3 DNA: TGCAGTGCTAGAGGGGCGAGCGGCGCCTACAATGAGCAGTTCTTC
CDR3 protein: CSARGASGAYNEQFF

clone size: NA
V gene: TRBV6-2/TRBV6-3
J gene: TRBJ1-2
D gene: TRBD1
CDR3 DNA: TGTGCCAGCAGTTACGCCGACAGGGGGTCCTATGGCTACACCTTC
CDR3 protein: CASSYADRGSYGYTF

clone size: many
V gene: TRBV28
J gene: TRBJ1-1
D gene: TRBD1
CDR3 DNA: TGTGCCAGCAGTTCCTCGGGACAGGGGGACACTGAAGCTTTCTTT
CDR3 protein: CASSSSGQGDTEAFF

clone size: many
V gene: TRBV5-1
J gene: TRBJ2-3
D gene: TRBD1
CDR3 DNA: TGCGCCAGCAGCTTACAGGGGGACACAGATACGCAGTATTTT
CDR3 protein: CASSLQGDTDTQYF

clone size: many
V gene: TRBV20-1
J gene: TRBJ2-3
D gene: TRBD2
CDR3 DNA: TGCAGTGCTCGAAATAGCGGGAGACGATACACAGATACGCAGTATTTT
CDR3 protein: CSARNSGRRYTDTQYF

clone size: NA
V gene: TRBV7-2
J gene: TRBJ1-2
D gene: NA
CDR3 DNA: TGTGCCAGCAGCTTAAATCTCTATGGCTACACCTTC
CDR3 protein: CASSLNLYGYTF

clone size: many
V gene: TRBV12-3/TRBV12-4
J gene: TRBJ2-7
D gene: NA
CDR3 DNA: TGTGCCAGCAGTTTTGGTGAGGGGGTGAAGAAGCAGTACTTC
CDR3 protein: CASSFGEGVKKQYF

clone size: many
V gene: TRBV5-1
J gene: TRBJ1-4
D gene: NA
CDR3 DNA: TGCGCCAGCAGCTTGGGCCGGGCGGATGAAAAACTGTTTTTT
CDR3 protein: CASSLGRADEKLFF

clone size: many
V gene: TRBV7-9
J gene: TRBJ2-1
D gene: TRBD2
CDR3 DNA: TGTGCCAGCAGCGCCATAGCGGGTATCTACAATGAGCAGTTCTTC
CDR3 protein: CASSAIAGIYNEQFF

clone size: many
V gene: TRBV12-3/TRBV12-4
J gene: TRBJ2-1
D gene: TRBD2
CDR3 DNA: TGTGCCAGCTCCCCCCCGGGACTAGCGGGAGGGCGGGAGCAGTTCTTC
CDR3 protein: CASSPPGLAGGREQFF

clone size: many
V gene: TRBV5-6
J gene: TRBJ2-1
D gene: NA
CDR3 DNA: TGTGCCAGCAGCTCCGACATCCGCTCCTACAATGAGCAGTTCTTC
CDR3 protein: CASSSDIRSYNEQFF

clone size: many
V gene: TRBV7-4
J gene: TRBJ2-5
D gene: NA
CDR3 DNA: TGTGCCAGCGGAGAGACGGACCTTCAAGAGACCCAGTACTTC
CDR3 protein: CASGETDLQETQYF